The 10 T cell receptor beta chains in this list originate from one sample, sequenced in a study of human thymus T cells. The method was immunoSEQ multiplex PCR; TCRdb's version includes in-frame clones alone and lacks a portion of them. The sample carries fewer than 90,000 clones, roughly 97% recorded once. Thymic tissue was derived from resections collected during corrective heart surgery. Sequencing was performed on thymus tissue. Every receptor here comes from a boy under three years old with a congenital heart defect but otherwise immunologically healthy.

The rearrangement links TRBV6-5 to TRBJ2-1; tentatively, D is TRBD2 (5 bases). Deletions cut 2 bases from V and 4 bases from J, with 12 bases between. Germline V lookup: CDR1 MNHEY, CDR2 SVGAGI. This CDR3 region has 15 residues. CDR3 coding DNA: TGTGCCAGCAGTTACAGTAAAGGCGGGTACAATGAGCAGTTCTTC. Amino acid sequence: CASSYSKGGYNEQFF.

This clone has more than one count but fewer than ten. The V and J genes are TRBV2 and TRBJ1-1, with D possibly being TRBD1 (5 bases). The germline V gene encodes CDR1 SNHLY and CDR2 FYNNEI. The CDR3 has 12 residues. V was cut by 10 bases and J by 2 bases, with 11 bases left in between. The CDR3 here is CANSQVNTEAFF. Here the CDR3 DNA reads TGTGCCAATTCACAGGTTAACACTGAAGCTTTCTTT.

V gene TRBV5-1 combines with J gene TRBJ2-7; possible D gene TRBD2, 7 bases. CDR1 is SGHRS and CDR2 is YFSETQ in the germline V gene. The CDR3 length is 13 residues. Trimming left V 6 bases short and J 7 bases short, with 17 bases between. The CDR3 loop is CASNVGGRGEQYF. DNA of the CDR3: TGCGCCAGCAATGTGGGGGGGCGTGGAGAGCAGTACTTC.

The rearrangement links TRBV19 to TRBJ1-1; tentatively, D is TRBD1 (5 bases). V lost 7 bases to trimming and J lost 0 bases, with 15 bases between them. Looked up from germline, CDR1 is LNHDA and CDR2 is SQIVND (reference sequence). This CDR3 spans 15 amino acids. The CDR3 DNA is TGTGCCAGTATACTGGAGGGGAACATGAACACTGAAGCTTTCTTT. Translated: CASILEGNMNTEAFF.

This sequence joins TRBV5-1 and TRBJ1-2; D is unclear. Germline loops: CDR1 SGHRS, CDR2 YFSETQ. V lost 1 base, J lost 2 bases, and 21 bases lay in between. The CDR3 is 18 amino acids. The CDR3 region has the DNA TGCGCCAGCAGCTTGCTCCTTCCCGACGGATCTCAGAACTATGGCTACACCTTC. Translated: CASSLLLPDGSQNYGYTF.

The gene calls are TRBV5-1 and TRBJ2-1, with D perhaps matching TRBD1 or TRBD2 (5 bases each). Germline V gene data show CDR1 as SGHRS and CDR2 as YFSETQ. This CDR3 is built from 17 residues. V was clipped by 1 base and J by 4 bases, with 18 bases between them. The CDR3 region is CASSLNQLGTSYNEQFF. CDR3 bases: TGCGCCAGCAGCTTGAACCAACTCGGGACCTCTTACAATGAGCAGTTCTTC.

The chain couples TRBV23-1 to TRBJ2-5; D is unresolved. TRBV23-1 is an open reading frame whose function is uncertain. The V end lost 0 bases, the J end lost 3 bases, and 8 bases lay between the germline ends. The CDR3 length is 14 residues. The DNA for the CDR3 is TGCGCCAGCAGTCAATCAAGTGCAAAAGAGACCCAGTACTTC. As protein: CASSQSSAKETQYF.

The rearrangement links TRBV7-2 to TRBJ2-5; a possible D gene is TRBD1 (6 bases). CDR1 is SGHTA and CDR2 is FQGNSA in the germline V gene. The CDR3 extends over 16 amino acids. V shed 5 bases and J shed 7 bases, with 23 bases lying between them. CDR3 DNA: TGTGCCAGCAGCCTAAAGGGGGAACGTACCTCGGGGACCCAGTACTTC. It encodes CASSLKGERTSGTQYF.

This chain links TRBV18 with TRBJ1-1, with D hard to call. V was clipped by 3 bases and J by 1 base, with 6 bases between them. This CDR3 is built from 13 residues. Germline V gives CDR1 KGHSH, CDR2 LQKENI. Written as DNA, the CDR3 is TGTGCCAGCTCACCCTACGCGAACACTGAAGCTTTCTTT. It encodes CASSPYANTEAFF.

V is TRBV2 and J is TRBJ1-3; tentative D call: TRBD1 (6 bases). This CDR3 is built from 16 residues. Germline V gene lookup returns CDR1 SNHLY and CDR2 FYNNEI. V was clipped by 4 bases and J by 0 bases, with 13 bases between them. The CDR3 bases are TGTGCCAGCAGTGGGGGGCAGCCCGTCTCTGGAAACACCATATATTTT. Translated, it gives CASSGGQPVSGNTIYF.